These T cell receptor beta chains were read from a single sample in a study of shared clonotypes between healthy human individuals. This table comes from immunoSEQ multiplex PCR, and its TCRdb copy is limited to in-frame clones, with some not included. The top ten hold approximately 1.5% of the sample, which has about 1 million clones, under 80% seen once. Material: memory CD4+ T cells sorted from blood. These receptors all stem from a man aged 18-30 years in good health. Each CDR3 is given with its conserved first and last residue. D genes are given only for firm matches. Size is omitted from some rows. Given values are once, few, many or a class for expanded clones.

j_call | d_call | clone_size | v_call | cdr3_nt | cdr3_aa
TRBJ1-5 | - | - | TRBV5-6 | TGTGCCAGCAGCGTTCGTAGGCAGGGTATCTATCAGCCCCAGCATTTT | CASSVRRQGIYQPQHF
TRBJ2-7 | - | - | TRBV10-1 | TGCGCCAGCAGTGAAGGACAGAGCTTCTACGAGCAGTACTTC | CASSEGQSFYEQYF
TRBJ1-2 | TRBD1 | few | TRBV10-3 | TGTGCCATCAGTGGACAGGGAGACTCTGGTCGAGCCTTC | CAISGQGDSGRAF
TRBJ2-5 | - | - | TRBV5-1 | TGCGCCAGCAGCTTAAATGTTGAGACCCAGTACTTC | CASSLNVETQYF
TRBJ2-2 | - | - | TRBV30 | TGTGCCGGAGGGACAGCGAACACCGGGGAGCTGTTTTTT | CAGGTANTGELFF
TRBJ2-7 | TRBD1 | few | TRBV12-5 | TGTGCTAGTGGTAAGGGTCCGGGACAGGGAGACTACGAGCAGTACTTC | CASGKGPGQGDYEQYF
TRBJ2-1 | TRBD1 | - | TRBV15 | TGTGCCACCAACCACGACAGGGAAGGACATGAGCAGTTCTTC | CATNHDREGHEQFF
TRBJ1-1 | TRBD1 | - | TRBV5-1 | TGCGCCAGCAGCTCGGACAGGGGGCGTAATGAAGCTTTCTTT | CASSSDRGRNEAFF
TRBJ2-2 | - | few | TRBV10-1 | TGCGCCAGCAGTGAGTCGATAGGGGCCGGGGAGCTGTTTTTT | CASSESIGAGELFF
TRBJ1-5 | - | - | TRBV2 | TGTGCCAGCAGTGAAGCGCAGGGCTCGGCCCAGCATTTT | CASSEAQGSAQHF
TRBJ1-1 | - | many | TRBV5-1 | TGCGCCAGCAGGAAGGGGATCACCTACACTGAAGCTTTCTTT | CASRKGITYTEAFF
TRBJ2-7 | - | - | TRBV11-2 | TGTGCCAGCAGCTTAGAGAAGGGTCCCTACGAGCAGTACTTC | CASSLEKGPYEQYF
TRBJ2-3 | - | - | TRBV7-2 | TGTGCCAGCAGCGCCCAGCGGGTTAGCACAGATACGCAGTATTTT | CASSAQRVSTDTQYF
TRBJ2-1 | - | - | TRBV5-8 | TGTGCCAGCAGCTCGGGGGCTAGCGCCTACAATGAGCAGTTCTTC | CASSSGASAYNEQFF
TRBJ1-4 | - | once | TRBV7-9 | TGTGCCAGCAGCTTTCGGGCGGATAATGAAAAACTGTTTTTT | CASSFRADNEKLFF
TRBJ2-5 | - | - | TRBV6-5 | TGTGCCAGCAGTCGGGCGGGGGCGTCCGGAGAGACCCAGTACTTC | CASSRAGASGETQYF
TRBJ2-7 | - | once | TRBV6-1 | TGTGCCAGCAGGGAGGACAGCGGTATAGAGCAGTACTTC | CASREDSGIEQYF
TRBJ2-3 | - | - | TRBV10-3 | TGTGCCATCAGTGAGTTTCGAGGGAGCACAGATACGCAGTATTTT | CAISEFRGSTDTQYF
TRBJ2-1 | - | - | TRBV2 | TGTGCCAGCAGTTTATCCTGGGGGGCTGGCAATGAGCAGTTCTTC | CASSLSWGAGNEQFF
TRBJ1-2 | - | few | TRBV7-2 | TGTGCCAGCAGCCCCCATCCGGAGGGCTATGGCTACACCTTC | CASSPHPEGYGYTF
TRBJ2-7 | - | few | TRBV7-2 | TGTGCCAGCAGCTCAGTCTCCTACGAGCAGTACTTC | CASSSVSYEQYF
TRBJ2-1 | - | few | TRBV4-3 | TGCGCCAGCAGCCAAGAGGCAGCCCCTCCCTACAATGAGCAGTTCTTC | CASSQEAAPPYNEQFF
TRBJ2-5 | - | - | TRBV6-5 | TGTGCCAGCGGACAAGAGACCCAGTACTTC | CASGQETQYF
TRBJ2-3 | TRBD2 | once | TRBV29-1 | TGCAGCGCCCTCGGGCGGGGGGCCTCCCCAGATACGCAGTATTTT | CSALGRGASPDTQYF
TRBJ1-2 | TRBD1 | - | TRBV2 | TGTGCCAGCAGGGGGACAGGGGAACATGGCTACACCTTC | CASRGTGEHGYTF
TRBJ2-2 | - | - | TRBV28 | TGTGCCAGCAGTTTAGGTGACACCTACACCGGGGAGCTGTTTTTT | CASSLGDTYTGELFF
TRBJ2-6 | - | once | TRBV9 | TGTGCCAGCACTCCATCGGGGACTGGGGCCAACGTCCTGACTTTC | CASTPSGTGANVLTF
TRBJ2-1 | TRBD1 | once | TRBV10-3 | TGTGCCATCAGAGACAGGGTCGGCGACAATGAGCAGTTCTTC | CAIRDRVGDNEQFF
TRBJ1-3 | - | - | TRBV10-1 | TGCGCCAGCTCGGAGTCCTCTGGAAACACCATATATTTT | CASSESSGNTIYF
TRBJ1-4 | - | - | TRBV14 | TGTGCCAGCAGCCAATCTCCGGGACGGATTAATGAAAAACTGTTTTTT | CASSQSPGRINEKLFF
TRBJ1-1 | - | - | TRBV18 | TGTGCCAGCTCTGCAAACGGAATGAACACTGAAGCTTTCTTT | CASSANGMNTEAFF
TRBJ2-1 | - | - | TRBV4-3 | TGCGCCAGCAGTCAACACAAGTCCTCCTACAATGAGCAGTTCTTC | CASSQHKSSYNEQFF
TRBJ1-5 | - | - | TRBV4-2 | TGTGCCAGCAGCCAAGGGGGTCAGCCCCAGCATTTT | CASSQGGQPQHF
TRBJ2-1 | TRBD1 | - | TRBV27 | TGTGCCAGTTCGAGACAGGGCCTACACGATGAGCAGTTCTTC | CASSRQGLHDEQFF
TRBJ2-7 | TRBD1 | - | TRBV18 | TGTGCCAGCTCACCATACACGGGACAGGGAGACGAGCAGTACTTC | CASSPYTGQGDEQYF
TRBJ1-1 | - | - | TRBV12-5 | TGTGCTAGTGGCTCGGACATGACCCCCACTGAAGCTTTCTTT | CASGSDMTPTEAFF
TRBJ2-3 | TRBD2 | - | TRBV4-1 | TGCGCCAGCAGCCAAAATCCTAGCGGGGGGGGAGATACGCAGTATTTT | CASSQNPSGGGDTQYF
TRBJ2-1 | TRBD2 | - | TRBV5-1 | TGCGCCAGCAGCTTTACTAGCGCCTACAATGAGCAGTTCTTC | CASSFTSAYNEQFF
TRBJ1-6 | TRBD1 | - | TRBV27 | TGTGCCAGCAGTTCACGGACAGGGAGGTCACCCCTCCACTTT | CASSSRTGRSPLHF
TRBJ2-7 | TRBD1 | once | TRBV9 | TGTGCCAGCAGCGCCGGGACAGGGAACTACGAGCAGTACTTC | CASSAGTGNYEQYF